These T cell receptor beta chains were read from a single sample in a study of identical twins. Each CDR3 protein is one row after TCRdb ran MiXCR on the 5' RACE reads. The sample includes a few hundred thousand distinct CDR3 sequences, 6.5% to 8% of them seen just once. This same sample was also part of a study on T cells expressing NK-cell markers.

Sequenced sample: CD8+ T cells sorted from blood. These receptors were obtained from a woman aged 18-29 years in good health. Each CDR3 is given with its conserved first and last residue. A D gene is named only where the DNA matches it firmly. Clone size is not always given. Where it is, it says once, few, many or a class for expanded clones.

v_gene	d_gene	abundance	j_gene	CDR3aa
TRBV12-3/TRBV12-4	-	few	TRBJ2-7	CASSSWGPTYEQYF
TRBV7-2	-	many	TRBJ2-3	CASSQPPDTQYF
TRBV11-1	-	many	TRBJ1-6	CASSASVKGRSYNSPLHF
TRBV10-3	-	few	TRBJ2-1	CAISESSSTEQFF
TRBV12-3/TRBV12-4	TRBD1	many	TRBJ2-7	CASTGTEFYEQYF
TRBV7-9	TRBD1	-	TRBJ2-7	CASSATGQSYEQYF
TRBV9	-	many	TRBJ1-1	CASRTGGRAFF
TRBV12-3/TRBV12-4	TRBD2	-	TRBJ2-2	CASSPRLAGDTGELFF
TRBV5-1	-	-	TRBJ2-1	CASSLVAAGNEQFF
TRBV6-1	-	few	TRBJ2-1	CASRPVTVYNEQFF
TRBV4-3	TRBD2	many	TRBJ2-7	CASSQGLAGAYEQYF
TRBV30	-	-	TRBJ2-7	CACLPDSSEQYF
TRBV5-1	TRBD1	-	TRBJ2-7	CASSWDREALSYEQYF
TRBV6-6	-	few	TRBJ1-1	CAMGRMNTEAFF
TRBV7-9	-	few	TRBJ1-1	CASSPTAMNTEAFF
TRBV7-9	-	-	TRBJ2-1	CASSPASAAHYNEQFF
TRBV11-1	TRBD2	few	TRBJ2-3	CASSFSPSGGAPTDTQYF
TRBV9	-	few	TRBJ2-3	CASSAPGSTDTQYF
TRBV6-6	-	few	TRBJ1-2	CASSYPQPGYTF
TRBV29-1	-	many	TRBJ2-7	CSVEEGSQQIYEQYF
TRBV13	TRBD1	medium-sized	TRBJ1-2	CASSLSDRVGDGYTF
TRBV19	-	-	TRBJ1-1	CASSLPGLMNTEAFF
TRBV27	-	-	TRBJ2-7	CASSWGPAYEQYF
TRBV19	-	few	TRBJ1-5	CASSIVYRESPQHF
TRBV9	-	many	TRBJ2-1	CASSNIALVNEQFF
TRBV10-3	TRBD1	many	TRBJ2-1	CAITPSGAIPTGDHNEQFF
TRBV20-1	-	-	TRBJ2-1	CSATRGDEQFF
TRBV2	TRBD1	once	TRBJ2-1	CASSLQGDTGGHEQFF
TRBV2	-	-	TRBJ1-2	CAFCFVSLWDQRTYGYTF
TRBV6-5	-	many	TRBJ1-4	CASSYPTDRKKEKLFF
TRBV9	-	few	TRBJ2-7	CASSVGGTTGYEQYF
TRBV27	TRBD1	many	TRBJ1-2	CASSFTRGHGYGYTF
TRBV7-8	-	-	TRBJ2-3	CASSLAWGEYSTDTQYF
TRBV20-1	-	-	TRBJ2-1	CSAPLDHGNEQFF
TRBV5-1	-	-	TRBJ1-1	CASSLDRGTVEAFF
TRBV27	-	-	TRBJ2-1	CASSLGVFWEQFF
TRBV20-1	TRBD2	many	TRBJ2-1	CSARDRILAGGNNEQFF
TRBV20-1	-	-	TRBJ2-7	CSATSNQFLYEQYF
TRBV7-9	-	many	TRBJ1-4	CASSLLQELFF
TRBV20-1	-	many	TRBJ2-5	CSARTWQETQYF
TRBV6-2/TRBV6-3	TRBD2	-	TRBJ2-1	CASSLFLTSGIQGHEQFF
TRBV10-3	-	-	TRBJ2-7	CAISDGTSYEQYF
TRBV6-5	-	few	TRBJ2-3	CASSYSGGLPDTQYF
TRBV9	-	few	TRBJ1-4	CASSHSNGVGEKLFF
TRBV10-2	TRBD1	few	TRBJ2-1	CASRTGGGEQFF
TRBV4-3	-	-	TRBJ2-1	CASSQESAWSNEQFF
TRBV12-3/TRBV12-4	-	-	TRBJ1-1	CASSLEGQEAFF
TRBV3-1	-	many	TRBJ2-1	CASSQEPANEQFF
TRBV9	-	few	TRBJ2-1	CASSVGRQGYNEQFF
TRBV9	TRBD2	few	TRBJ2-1	CASSAASGRAVRYEQFF
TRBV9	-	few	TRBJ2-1	CASEGVNEQFF
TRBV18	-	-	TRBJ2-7	CASARDEQYF
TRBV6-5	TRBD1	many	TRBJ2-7	CASSYGTEQYF